These 10 T cell receptor beta chains share one sample of origin, sequenced in a study of blood T cell repertoires in COVID-19. Measured with immunoSEQ multiplex PCR; TCRdb has only the in-frame clones, and not every one. Of under 200,000 clones listed, around 83% are singletons. Sequencing was performed on peripheral blood. The source of these receptors is a man aged 45 to 65 with active or convalescent COVID-19.

The rearrangement links TRBV10-1 to TRBJ1-5; 7 bases map to TRBD1. Unmatched junction bases numbered 10, after V lost 2 bases and J lost 0 bases. The germline gives CDR1 WNHNN, CDR2 SYGVQD (reference sequence). The CDR3 runs 18 residues. The CDR3 reads CASSELGTDFYSNQPQHF. The CDR3 nucleotides read TGCGCCAGCAGTGAGCTGGGGACAGACTTTTATAGCAATCAGCCCCAGCATTTT.

The V call is TRBV6-5, the J call TRBJ1-3, with D tentatively TRBD1 (6 bases). Trimming took off 2 bases at V and 1 base at J, with 9 bases between the two ends. In germline, CDR1 is MNHEY, CDR2 SVGAGI. This CDR3 comprises 15 residues. CDR3 amino acids: CASSYDGTSGNTIYF. Written as DNA, the CDR3 is TGTGCCAGCAGTTACGACGGGACATCTGGAAACACCATATATTTT.

The rearrangement joins TRBV4-3 to TRBJ2-1, with 10 bases matching TRBD2. Germline CDR1 reads LGHNA; CDR2 reads YSLEER. The V and J ends lost 0 bases and 0 bases, in that order; junction bases with no gene match: 5. The CDR3 totals 18 residues. CDR3 in amino acids: CASSQEASGGRSYNEQFF. In DNA, the CDR3 is TGCGCCAGCAGCCAAGAGGCTAGCGGGGGACGCTCCTACAATGAGCAGTTCTTC.

The chain recombines TRBV5-1 with TRBJ2-5; 7 positions agree with TRBD1. The germline V gene has CDR1 SGHRS and CDR2 YFSETQ. The CDR3 extends over 16 amino acids. V lost 4 bases and J lost 1; bases outside the gene matches: 10. CDR3 region: CASSPQGVARQETQYF. CDR3 in DNA: TGCGCCAGCAGCCCGCAGGGGGTAGCGCGCCAAGAGACCCAGTACTTC.

This clone occurred once. The chain uses TRBV6-5 and TRBJ2-1, with 7 bases fitting TRBD1. Germline trimming cut 4 bases from V and 7 bases from J; bases unmatched to any gene: 7. Per the germline V gene, CDR1 is MNHEY and CDR2 is SVGAGI. This CDR3 is built from 14 residues. The CDR3 DNA reads as TGTGCCAGCAGTTTACCGGACAGGAAAAATGAGCAGTTCTTC. Translated: CASSLPDRKNEQFF.

The chain uses TRBV7-8 and TRBJ2-7; a weak D match, TRBD1 (6 bases). The CDR3 loop spans 13 amino acids. Trimming removed 4 bases at V and 7 bases at J, with 14 bases between. CDR1 is SGHVS and CDR2 is FQNEAQ in the germline V gene. CDR3 sequence reads: CASSSGQYEEQYF. Written as DNA, the CDR3 is TGTGCCAGCAGCTCAGGACAGTACGAGGAGCAGTACTTC. Filled out from reference TRBV7-8 and TRBJ2-7, the complete variable domain reads GAGVSQSPRYKVAKRGQDVALRCDPISGHVSLFWYQQALGQGPEFLTYFQNEAQLDKSGLPSDRFFAERPEGSVSTLKIQRTQQEDSAVYLCASSSGQYEEQYFGPGTRLTVT.

The genes are TRBV9 and TRBJ1-6; no firm D call. Looked up from germline, CDR1 is SGDLS and CDR2 is YYNGEE. CDR3 length: 15 residues. The V gene lost 6 bases and the J gene lost 1 base, with 11 bases spanning the gap. CDR3 DNA: TGTGCCAGCACACGGGATCATTCCTATAATTCACCCCTCCACTTT. Its protein product is CASTRDHSYNSPLHF.

The chain combines TRBV4-3 with TRBJ2-3; 10 positions match TRBD2. CDR3 length: 16 residues. Losses at the gene ends were 4 bases for V and 0 bases for J; bases not matched to a gene: 4. Germline V gives CDR1 LGHNA, CDR2 YSLEER. Here the CDR3 DNA reads TGCGCCAGCAGCCTTAATAGCGGGGGGAGCACAGATACGCAGTATTTT. Encoded protein: CASSLNSGGSTDTQYF.

The V gene is TRBV9, the J gene TRBJ2-7, with D possibly being TRBD1 (5 bases). The CDR3 contains 13 residues. In germline, CDR1 is SGDLS, CDR2 YYNGEE. V was pared by 2 bases and J by 7 bases, with 13 bases between. The DNA for the CDR3 is TGTGCCAGCAGCGTGACGGCAGGGCTAGAGCAGTACTTC. This encodes CASSVTAGLEQYF.

This clone was counted a single time. The V gene is TRBV5-1, the J gene TRBJ1-1; TRBD1 is a possible D gene (5 bases). V was cut by 6 bases and J by 4 bases, with 13 bases left in between. The CDR3 consists of 13 residues. From germline, CDR1 is SGHRS and CDR2 YFSETQ. CDR3 amino acids: CASTLGAGTEAFF. For the CDR3, the DNA is TGCGCCAGCACCTTAGGGGCAGGCACTGAAGCTTTCTTT.